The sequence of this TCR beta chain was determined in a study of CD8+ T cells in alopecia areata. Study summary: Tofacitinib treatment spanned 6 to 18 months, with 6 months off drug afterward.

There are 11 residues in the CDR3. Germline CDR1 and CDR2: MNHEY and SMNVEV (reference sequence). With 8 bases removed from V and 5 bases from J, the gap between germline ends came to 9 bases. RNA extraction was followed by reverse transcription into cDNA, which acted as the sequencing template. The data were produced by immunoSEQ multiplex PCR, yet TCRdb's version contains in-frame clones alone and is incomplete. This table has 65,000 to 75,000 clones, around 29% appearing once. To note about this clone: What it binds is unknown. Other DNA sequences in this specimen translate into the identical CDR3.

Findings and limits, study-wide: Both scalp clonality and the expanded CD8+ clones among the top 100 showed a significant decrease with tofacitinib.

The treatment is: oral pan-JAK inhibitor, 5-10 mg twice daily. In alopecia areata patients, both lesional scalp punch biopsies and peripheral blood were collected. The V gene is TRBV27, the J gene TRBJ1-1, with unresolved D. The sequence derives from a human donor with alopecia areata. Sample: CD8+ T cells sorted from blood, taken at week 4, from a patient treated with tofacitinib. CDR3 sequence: CASSFGTEAFF. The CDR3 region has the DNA TGTGCCAGCTCATTCGGGACTGAAGCTTTCTTT.